This TCR beta chain emerged from a study of OX40 agonist ivuxolimab in advanced cancers. This clone occurred once. Libraries were prepared by immunoSEQ multiplex PCR; TCRdb keeps only in-frame clonotypes and omits some of them. Here the sample spans roughly 70,000 clones, approximately 80% being singletons. This sequence was found in an adult with an advanced solid tumor such as melanoma, head and neck, liver or kidney cancer. This sample comprised CD4+ or CD8+ T cells sorted from blood, obtained in a trial of the OX40 agonist ivuxolimab.

In DNA form, the CDR3 reads TGCGCCAGCAGCCAAGAACAAAACCGGCAGGGAAACTATGGCTACACCTTC. It yields the protein CASSQEQNRQGNYGYTF. The chain couples TRBV4-1 to TRBJ1-2; tentatively, D is TRBD1 (5 bases). Between the trimmed V and J ends, which lost 0 bases and 2 bases, there was a span of 16 bases. Looked up from germline, CDR1 is MGHRA and CDR2 is YSYEKL. The CDR3 has 17 amino acids.